This T cell receptor beta chain was captured in a study of T cell responses to AZD1222 COVID-19 vaccine. The CDR3 extends over 15 amino acids. CDR1 is MNHEY, CDR2 SMNVEV, per germline (reference sequence). The J segment lost 7 bases and the V segment lost 6 bases, leaving 12 bases of the junction unmatched. Method: immunoSEQ multiplex PCR; TCRdb's copy keeps in-frame clones and lacks some. The sample consists of approximately 110,000 clones, about 85% of them appearing once. This clone was recorded only once. The receptor was derived from an adult in good health. This material consisted of peripheral blood, taken on day 0 of AZD1222 vaccination. The chain is built from TRBV27 and TRBJ2-1; 7 bases agree with TRBD2. The chain's CDR3 is CASSLAGLPINEQFF. Written as DNA, the CDR3 is TGTGCCAGCAGCTTAGCGGGTCTCCCTATAAATGAGCAGTTCTTC.